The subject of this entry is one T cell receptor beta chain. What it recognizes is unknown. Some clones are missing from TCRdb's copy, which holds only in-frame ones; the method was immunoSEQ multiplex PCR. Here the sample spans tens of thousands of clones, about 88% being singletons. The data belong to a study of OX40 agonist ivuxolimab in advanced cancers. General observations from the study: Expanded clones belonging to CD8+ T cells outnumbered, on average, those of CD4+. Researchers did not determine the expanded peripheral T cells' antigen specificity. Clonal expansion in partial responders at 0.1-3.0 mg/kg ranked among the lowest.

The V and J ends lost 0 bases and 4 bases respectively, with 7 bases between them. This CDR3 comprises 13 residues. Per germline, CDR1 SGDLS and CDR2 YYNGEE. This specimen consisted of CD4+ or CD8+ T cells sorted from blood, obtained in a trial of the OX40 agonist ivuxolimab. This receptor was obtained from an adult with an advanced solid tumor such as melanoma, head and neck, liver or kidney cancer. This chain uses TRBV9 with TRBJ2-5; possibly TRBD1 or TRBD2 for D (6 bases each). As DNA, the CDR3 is TGTGCCAGCAGCGTAGAGGGGGGAGAGACCCAGTACTTC. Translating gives CASSVEGGETQYF.